This T cell receptor (beta chain) is from a study of OX40 agonist ivuxolimab in advanced cancers. Study results and limitations: Clonal expansion was seen in CD4+ and CD8+ blood T cells by week 6 at 0.1 to 3.0 mg/kg. Specificity for antigen went undetermined in the expanded peripheral T cells.

The assay was immunoSEQ multiplex PCR, and TCRdb's table has in-frame clones only and misses some. The profile shows around 89,000 clones, approximately 90% of them singletons. The CDR3 has 12 residues. CDR1 is GTSNPN and CDR2 is SVGIG in the germline V gene (reference sequence). On this clone: Its antigen is as yet unknown. Sequence at one end of the junction differs from germline and may be a read error.

The chain joins TRBV30 to TRBJ2-3; no firm D call. The source is an adult with an advanced solid tumor such as melanoma, head and neck, liver or kidney cancer. The specimen comprised CD4+ or CD8+ T cells sorted from blood, sampled in a trial of the OX40 agonist ivuxolimab. CDR3 nucleotides: TGTGCCTGGGACATTAGCAGAGATACGCAGTATTTT. Its translation is CAWDISRDTQYF.